This entry describes one T cell receptor (beta chain). The data belong to a study of blood T cell repertoires in COVID-19. Authors' analysis steps: Estimated nucleated cell counts came from reference gene primer amplification. Clones were sequenced by immunoSEQ multiplex PCR, and TCRdb holds only the in-frame ones, with some missing. The V and J calls and clone size were taken over from that table, and D and trimming were inferred from the DNA. The sample lists 350,000 or so clones; approximately 86% were seen once. Source material: PBMCs or T cells enriched from blood (not recorded which). The clonotype originates from a woman in her thirties or forties with acute COVID-19.

The CDR3, as DNA: TGTGCCAGCAGCTTTTTAGCGGGGGGGCCAGATACGCAGTATTTT. Protein sequence: CASSFLAGGPDTQYF. The chain recombines TRBV7-6 with TRBJ2-3; 11 nucleotides line up with TRBD2. CDR3 size: 15 residues. Germline-derived CDR1 and CDR2 are SGHVS and FNYEAQ. V was pared by 3 bases and J by 4 bases, with 3 bases of the junction left unmatched. The entire variable domain, with the rest obtained from reference TRBV7-6 and TRBJ2-3, is as follows: GAGVSQSPRYKVTKRGQDVALRCDPISGHVSLYWYRQALGQGPEFLTYFNYEAQQDKSGLPNDRFSAERPEGSISTLTIQRTEQRDSAMYRCASSFLAGGPDTQYFGPGTRLTVL.